These 2 T cell receptor beta chains were sequenced from one sample in a study. A single record per CDR3 protein comes from TCRdb applying MiXCR to the 5' RACE reads. The repertoire holds approximately 41,000 distinct CDR3 sequences, with less than 30% as singletons. The sample comprised memory CD4+ T cells sorted from a lymph node. The subset: memory CD4+ T cells, CD4+CD45RO+CD25-. These receptors were obtained from a female donor with breast cancer.

As regards this clonotype: Possible read error: a much larger clone is one base away. The V gene is TRBV20-1, the J gene TRBJ1-2; 7 bases agree with TRBD1. This CDR3 is built from 15 residues. Germline lookup yields CDR1 DFQATT and CDR2 SNEGSKA (reference sequence). Here the CDR3 DNA reads TGCAGTACTAGCCCCGGACAGGTCAGCGACTATGGCTACACCTTC. It yields the protein CSTSPGQVSDYGYTF.

The rearrangement links TRBV5-1 to TRBJ1-1; D unresolved. CDR1 and CDR2 (germline): SGHRS, YFSETQ. The length of the CDR3 is 14 residues. V was clipped by 5 bases and J by 1 base, with 12 bases between them. Here the CDR3 reads CASRAGGGNTEAFF. The CDR3 bases are TGCGCCAGCAGAGCTGGCGGCGGGAACACTGAAGCTTTCTTT.